These 24 T cell receptor beta chains were all obtained from the same sample, sequenced in a study of T cells in Graves' hyperthyroidism and ophthalmopathy. The investigators amplified TCR beta CDR3 regions from RNA transcripts. First-round RT-PCR targeting the TCR CDR3 was performed with the HTBI primer set. MiXCR was run by TCRdb on the multiplex PCR reads, yielding one entry per CDR3 protein. The table records under 400,000 distinct CDR3 sequences, about 20% of them present only once. Sequencing input: blood. Receptors were obtained from a woman in her forties or fifties with Graves' hyperthyroidism.

The rearrangement links TRBV10-3 to TRBJ2-7, with D tentatively TRBD2 (6 bases). This CDR3 is built from 14 residues. Germline V gives CDR1 ENHRY, CDR2 SYGVKD. Trimming removed 1 base at V and 5 bases at J, with 12 bases between. The CDR3 nucleotides are TGTGCCATCAGTGAGTTCGGAGGGACCGACGAGCAGTACGTC. Residues: CAISEFGGTDEQYV.

The chain employs TRBV30 and TRBJ2-5, with a possible D match to TRBD1 (6 bases). V lost 3 bases to trimming and J lost 7 bases, with 15 bases between them. The CDR3 is 13 amino acids. Germline-derived CDR1 and CDR2 are GTSNPN and SVGIG (reference sequence). CDR3 coding DNA: TGTGCCTGGAGGCAACAGGGCGGCGTGACCCAGTACTTC. It translates to CAWRQQGGVTQYF.

This clonotype was seen at least ten times. The chain uses TRBV7-3 and TRBJ2-3, with D unclear. The CDR3 consists of 13 residues. The germline V and J ends were trimmed by 4 bases and 0 bases, with 5 bases remaining between them. Germline assignment: CDR1 SGHTA and CDR2 FQGTGA. The CDR3 DNA sequence: TGTGCCAGCAGCTCCCCTAGCACAGATACGCAGTATTTT. The encoded protein is CASSSPSTDTQYF.

This chain uses TRBV10-3 with TRBJ2-3; unclear D gene. The CDR3 spans 11 residues. Germline V gene sequence: CDR1 ENHRY, CDR2 SYGVKD. Trimming stripped 10 bases from V and 7 bases from J, with 12 bases between. CDR3 region: CATEKFNTQYF. In DNA, the CDR3 is TGTGCCACCGAGAAATTCAATACGCAGTATTTT.

The chain joins TRBV5-1 to TRBJ2-3; D remains unclear. The germline V gene encodes CDR1 SGHRS and CDR2 YFSETQ. The CDR3 consists of 14 residues. V was clipped by 4 bases and J by 5 bases, with 14 bases between them. In DNA, the CDR3 is TGCGCCAGCAGCCCCGATTCGCGCGGAGATACGCAGTATTTT. Its translation is CASSPDSRGDTQYF.

The gene calls are TRBV5-8 and TRBJ2-2; D gene unclear. This CDR3 spans 13 amino acids. Germline CDR1 is SGHTS and CDR2 is YDEGEE. Deletions cut 1 base from V and 7 bases from J, with 8 bases between. The CDR3, as DNA: TGTGCCAGCAGCTTGAAGGAAGGCGGGGAGCTGTTTTTT. It yields the protein CASSLKEGGELFF.

This clonotype was found once. The gene calls are TRBV19 and TRBJ2-1; 10 nucleotides line up with TRBD1. This CDR3 contains 16 residues. Looked up from germline, CDR1 is LNHDA and CDR2 is SQIVND (reference sequence). Trimming at V came to 2 bases and at J to 5 bases, leaving 6 bases not matched to a gene. In DNA, the CDR3 is TGTGCCAGTAGTATACTTCGACAGGGGGCAAACAATGAGCAGTTCTTC. It codes for CASSILRQGANNEQFF.

Ten or more counts support this clonotype. V usage is TRBV6-5 and J usage is TRBJ1-5; 8 nucleotides agree with TRBD1. CDR1 and CDR2 from the germline V gene are MNHEY and SVGAGI. J lost 11 bases, V lost 2 bases, and 8 bases had no gene match. The CDR3 is 14 amino acids. The CDR3 reads CASSYGDRPIAQHF. CDR3 sequence (DNA): TGTGCCAGCAGTTACGGGGACAGGCCTATCGCCCAGCATTTT.

This clonotype was counted ten times or more. The rearrangement joins TRBV18 to TRBJ1-1; unclear D gene. The CDR3 runs 14 residues. CDR1 is KGHSH and CDR2 is LQKENI in the germline V gene. Trimming took off 3 bases at V and 1 base at J, with 9 bases between the two ends. The CDR3 sequence is CASSPYTENTEAFF. Here the CDR3 DNA reads TGTGCCAGCTCACCCTACACGGAGAACACTGAAGCTTTCTTT.

This chain uses TRBV7-3 with TRBJ2-1, with TRBD2 matching 11 bases. The CDR3 contains 17 residues. With 5 bases clipped from V and 2 bases from J, the junction kept 8 bases outside the gene matches. Germline CDR1 is SGHTA and CDR2 is FQGTGA. Written as DNA, the CDR3 is TGTGCCAGCAGCCTGGGTAGCGGGAGGGGACCCTACAATGAGCAGTTCTTC. Translating it yields CASSLGSGRGPYNEQFF. The full variable domain, its missing parts supplied by reference TRBV7-3 and TRBJ2-1, is GAGVSQTPSNKVTEKGKYVELRCDPISGHTALYWYRQSLGQGPEFLIYFQGTGAADDSGLPNDRFFAVRPEGSVSTLKIQRTERGDSAVYLCASSLGSGRGPYNEQFFGPGTRLTVL.

V usage is TRBV28 and J usage is TRBJ1-2, with unresolved D. CDR3 size: 14 residues. V lost 3 bases to trimming and J lost 6 bases, with 14 bases between them. Germline V CDR1 and CDR2: MDHEN, SYDVKM. CDR3: CASSFGNPEDGYTF. The DNA for the CDR3 is TGTGCCAGCAGTTTCGGTAATCCCGAGGATGGCTACACCTTC.

This clonotype appeared many times. The rearrangement links TRBV7-3 to TRBJ2-1; weak D call: TRBD1 (5 bases). Trimming left V 6 bases short and J 5 bases short, with 17 bases between. The CDR3 runs 15 residues. From germline, CDR1 is SGHTA and CDR2 FQGTGA. The CDR3 spells CASSNGRGINNEQFF. CDR3 nucleotide sequence: TGTGCCAGCAGTAACGGAAGGGGAATAAACAATGAGCAGTTCTTC.

The J gene is TRBJ1-2, the V gene TRBV6-2 or TRBV6-3; TRBD1 aligns across 7 bases. V was pared by 5 bases and J by 8 bases, with 14 bases of the junction left unmatched. Germline CDR1 and CDR2: MNHEY and SVGEGT. CDR3 size: 15 residues. The CDR3 nucleotides are TGTGCCAGCAGTGGTTTTGGGACAGCCACGGAGGGCTACACCTTC. This gives the protein CASSGFGTATEGYTF.

In the case of this clonotype: This may be a read error: a much more frequent sequence differs by one nucleotide. The chain combines TRBV6-1 with TRBJ2-1, with D possibly being TRBD1 or TRBD2 (5 bases each). CDR1 and CDR2 from the germline V gene are MNHNS and SASEGT. The CDR3 runs 13 residues. CDR3: CASSVGLSREHFF. For the CDR3, the DNA is TGTGCCAGCAGTGTCGGACTGTCCAGGGAGCATTTCTTC.

The rearrangement joins TRBV7-2 to TRBJ1-6; D gene ambiguous. CDR1 is SGHTA and CDR2 is FQGNSA in the germline V gene. The V gene lost 4 bases and the J gene lost 8 bases, with 12 bases spanning the gap. This CDR3 spans 14 amino acids. In nucleotides, the CDR3 is TGTACCAGCAGCTCCTATGAGGACTATTCACCCCTCCACTTT. As protein: CTSSSYEDYSPLHF.

The chain has TRBV19 and TRBJ2-7; D is possibly TRBD2 (5 bases). In germline, CDR1 is LNHDA, CDR2 SQIVND (reference sequence). The CDR3 has 13 residues. Trimming cost V 5 bases and J 6 bases, with 14 bases left between them. The CDR3 DNA follows: TGTGCCAGTAGTCTCACCGAGGGTCGCGAGCAGTACTTC. Amino acids: CASSLTEGREQYF.

This chain connects TRBV3-1 to TRBJ1-2; 8 bases line up with TRBD1. V dropped 6 bases and J dropped 4; count of bases not matched to a gene: 10. CDR1 LGHDT and CDR2 YNNKEL come from the germline V gene (reference sequence). This CDR3 is built from 15 residues. The CDR3 loop reads CASSRPGQAFYGYTF. The CDR3 coding sequence is TGTGCCAGCAGTCGACCGGGACAGGCCTTCTATGGCTACACCTTC.

This sequence joins TRBV7-9 and TRBJ2-1; 8 bases line up with TRBD2. Trimming removed 3 bases from V and 5 bases from J; junction bases left unmatched: 6. Germline V gives CDR1 SEHNR, CDR2 FQNEAQ (reference sequence). This CDR3 is 15 amino acids long. The CDR3 DNA follows: TGTGCCAGCAGCTTCGAACTAGCGGTTAACAATGAGCAGTTCTTC. This encodes CASSFELAVNNEQFF.

This clonotype was seen ten or more times. The rearrangement joins TRBV18 to TRBJ2-7; D is perhaps TRBD1 (6 bases). Trimming removed 2 bases at V and 5 bases at J, with 19 bases between. CDR1 is KGHSH and CDR2 is LQKENI in the germline V gene. The CDR3 has 16 amino acids. CDR3 nucleotides: TGTGCCAGCTCACCAGGTGGAACAGGGTCTCGAGACGAGCAGTACTTC. Its translation: CASSPGGTGSRDEQYF.

The chain links TRBV9 to TRBJ2-3, with no clear D. The V end lost 0 bases, the J end lost 2 bases, and 16 bases lay between the germline ends. The CDR3 consists of 17 residues. The germline V gene has CDR1 SGDLS and CDR2 YYNGEE. The CDR3: CASSVAGSTPITDTQYF. CDR3 sequence (DNA): TGTGCCAGCAGCGTAGCCGGGTCTACCCCAATCACAGATACGCAGTATTTT. Based on the CDR3 plus reference TRBV9 and TRBJ2-3, the full variable domain is DSGVTQTPKHLITATGQRVTLRCSPRSGDLSVYWYQQSLDQGLQFLIQYYNGEERAKGNILERFSAQQFPDLHSELNLSSLELGDSALYFCASSVAGSTPITDTQYFGPGTRLTVL.

For this clonotype: With a much larger clone just one base away, this may be a read error. The gene calls are TRBV2 and TRBJ2-1, with TRBD1 identical over 7 bases. The CDR3 is 13 residues long. From germline, CDR1 is SNHLY and CDR2 FYNNEI. This CDR3 reads CASNRQGSDEQLF. For the CDR3, the DNA is TGTGCCAGCAATCGACAGGGATCCGATGAGCAGCTCTTC.

This clonotype was detected only a few times. The chain joins TRBV13 to TRBJ1-4; D gene unclear. Germline CDR1 is PRHDT and CDR2 is FYEKMQ (reference sequence). V was trimmed by 5 bases and J by 8 bases, leaving 12 bases between them. The CDR3 spans 13 residues. In DNA, the CDR3 is TGTGCCAGCAGCAATAAAATGACAGAAAAACTGTTTTTT. It specifies CASSNKMTEKLFF.

This clonotype was detected ten times or more. The genes are TRBV6-2 or TRBV6-3 and TRBJ2-5; a weak D match, TRBD1 (6 bases). The CDR3 loop spans 15 amino acids. The V end was cut by 8 bases, the J end by 4 bases, with 20 bases between. Germline V gene data show CDR1 as MNHEY and CDR2 as SVGEGT. CDR3 sequence (DNA): TGTGCCAGCGGAAAGGACAGCCTCGAAGTAGAGACCCAGTACTTC. Translating it yields CASGKDSLEVETQYF.

The chain combines TRBV6-1 with TRBJ2-7, with D uncertain. CDR3 length equals 14 residues. Germline CDR1 is MNHNS and CDR2 is SASEGT. Trimming took off 7 bases at V and 3 bases at J, with 16 bases between the two ends. The CDR3: CASTPGRANYEQYF. CDR3 coding DNA: TGTGCCAGCACTCCTGGACGGGCTAACTACGAGCAGTACTTC.